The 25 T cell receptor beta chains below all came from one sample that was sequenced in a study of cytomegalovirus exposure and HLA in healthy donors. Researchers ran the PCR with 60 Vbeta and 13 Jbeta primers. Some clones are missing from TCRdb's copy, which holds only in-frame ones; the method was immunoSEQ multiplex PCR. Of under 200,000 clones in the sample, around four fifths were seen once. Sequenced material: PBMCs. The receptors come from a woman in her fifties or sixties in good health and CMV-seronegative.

The CDR3 coding sequence is TGCGCCAGCAGCCAAGATCCTTTAGCCAAAAACATTCAGTACTTC. Translation gives CASSQDPLAKNIQYF. The chain employs TRBV4-3 and TRBJ2-4, with no clear D. V shed 0 bases and J shed 0 bases, with 6 bases lying between them. The CDR3 is 15 residues long. Germline values: CDR1 LGHNA, CDR2 YSLEER.

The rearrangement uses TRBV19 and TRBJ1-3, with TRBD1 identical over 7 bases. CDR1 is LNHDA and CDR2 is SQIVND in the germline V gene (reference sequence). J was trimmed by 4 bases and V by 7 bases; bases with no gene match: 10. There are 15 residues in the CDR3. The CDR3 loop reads CASIRLTGEGNTIYF. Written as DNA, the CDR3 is TGTGCCAGTATCCGCCTTACAGGGGAAGGAAACACCATATATTTT.

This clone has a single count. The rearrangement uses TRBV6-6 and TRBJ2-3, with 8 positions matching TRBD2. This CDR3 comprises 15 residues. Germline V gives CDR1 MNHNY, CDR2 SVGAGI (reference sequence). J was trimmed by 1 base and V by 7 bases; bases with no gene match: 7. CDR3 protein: CASTRAGERTDTQYF. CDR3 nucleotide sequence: TGTGCCAGCACCCGAGCGGGGGAACGCACAGATACGCAGTATTTT.

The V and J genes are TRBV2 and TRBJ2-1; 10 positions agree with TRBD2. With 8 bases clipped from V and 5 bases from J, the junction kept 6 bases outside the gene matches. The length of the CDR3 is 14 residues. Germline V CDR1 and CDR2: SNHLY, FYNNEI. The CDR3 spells CASVGGLADNEQFF. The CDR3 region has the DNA TGTGCCAGCGTTGGAGGACTAGCGGACAATGAGCAGTTCTTC.

This CDR3 is CASRDIPYEQYF. CDR3 coding DNA: TGTGCCAGCAGGGACATTCCCTACGAGCAGTACTTC. V gene TRBV28 combines with J gene TRBJ2-7; D is perhaps TRBD1 (5 bases). CDR1 is MDHEN and CDR2 is SYDVKM in the germline V gene. V lost 6 bases, J lost 2 bases, and 8 bases lay in between. This CDR3 region has 12 residues. Full variable domain (missing parts from reference TRBV28 and TRBJ2-7): DVKVTQSSRYLVKRTGEKVFLECVQDMDHENMFWYRQDPGLGLRLIYFSYDVKMKEKGDIPEGYSVSREKKERFSLILESASTNQTSMYLCASRDIPYEQYFGPGTRLTVT.

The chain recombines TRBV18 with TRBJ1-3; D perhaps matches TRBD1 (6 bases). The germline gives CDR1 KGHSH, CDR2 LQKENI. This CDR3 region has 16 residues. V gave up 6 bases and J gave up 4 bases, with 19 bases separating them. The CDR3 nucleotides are TGTGCCAGCTCCCCGTCGTCAGGGGCGGCCGGAAACACCATATATTTT. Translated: CASSPSSGAAGNTIYF. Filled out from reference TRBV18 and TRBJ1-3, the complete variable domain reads NAGVMQNPRHLVRRRGQEARLRCSPMKGHSHVYWYRQLPEEGLKFMVYLQKENIIDESGMPKERFSAEFPKEGPSILRIQQVVRGDSAAYFCASSPSSGAAGNTIYFGEGSWLTVV.

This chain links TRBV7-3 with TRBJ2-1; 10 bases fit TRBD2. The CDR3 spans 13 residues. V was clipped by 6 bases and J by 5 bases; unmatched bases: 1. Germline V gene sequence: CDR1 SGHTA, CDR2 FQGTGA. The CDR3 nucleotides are TGTGCCAGCAGAGGACTAGCGGACAATGAGCAGTTCTTC. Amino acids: CASRGLADNEQFF.

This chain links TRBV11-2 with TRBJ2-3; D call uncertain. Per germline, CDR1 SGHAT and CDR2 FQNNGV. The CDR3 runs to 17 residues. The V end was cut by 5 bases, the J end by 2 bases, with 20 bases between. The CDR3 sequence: CASSPLGLRYHTDTQYF. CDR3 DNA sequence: TGTGCCAGCAGCCCTTTGGGTCTCAGGTATCACACAGATACGCAGTATTTT.

CDR3: CATSRTDRTEAFF. CDR3 in DNA: TGTGCCACCAGCAGAACCGACAGGACCGAAGCTTTCTTT. This chain connects TRBV15 to TRBJ1-1; TRBD1 is a possible D gene (6 bases). CDR3 length: 13 amino acids. Deletions cut 2 bases from V and 8 bases from J, with 12 bases between. CDR1 and CDR2 from the germline V gene are LNHNV and YYDKDF (reference sequence).

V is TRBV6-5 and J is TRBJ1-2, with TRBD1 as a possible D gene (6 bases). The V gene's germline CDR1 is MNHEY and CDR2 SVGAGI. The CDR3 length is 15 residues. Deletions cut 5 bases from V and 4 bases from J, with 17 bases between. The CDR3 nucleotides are TGTGCCAGCAGTCCCCTTCAGCAGGGGTCCTATGGCTACACCTTC. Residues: CASSPLQQGSYGYTF.

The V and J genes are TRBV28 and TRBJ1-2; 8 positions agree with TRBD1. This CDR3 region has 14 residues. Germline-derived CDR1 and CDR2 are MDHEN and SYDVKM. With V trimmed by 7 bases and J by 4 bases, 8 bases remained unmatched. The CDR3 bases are TGTGCCAGCAACCCGGGACAGGAGGTCTATGGCTACACCTTC. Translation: CASNPGQEVYGYTF.

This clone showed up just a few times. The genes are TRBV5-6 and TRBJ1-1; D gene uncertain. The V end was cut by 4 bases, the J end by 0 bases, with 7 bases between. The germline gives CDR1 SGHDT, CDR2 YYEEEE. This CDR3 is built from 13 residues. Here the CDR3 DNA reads TGTGCCAGCAGCGCACAGATGAACACTGAAGCTTTCTTT. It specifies CASSAQMNTEAFF.

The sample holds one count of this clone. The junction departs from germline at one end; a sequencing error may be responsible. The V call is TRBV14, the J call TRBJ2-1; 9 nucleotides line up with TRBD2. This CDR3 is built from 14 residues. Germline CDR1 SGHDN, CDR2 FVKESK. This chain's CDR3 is CASSQAWMRGGVIF. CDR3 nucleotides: TGTGCCAGCAGCCAAGCATGGATGCGGGGGGGCGTTATCTTC.

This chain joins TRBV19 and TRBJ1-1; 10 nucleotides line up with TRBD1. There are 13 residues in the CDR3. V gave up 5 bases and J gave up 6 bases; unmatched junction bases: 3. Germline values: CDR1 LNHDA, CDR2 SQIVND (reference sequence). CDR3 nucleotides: TGTGCCAGTAGTGCCGGACAGGGGGCTGAAGCTTTCTTT. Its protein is CASSAGQGAEAFF.

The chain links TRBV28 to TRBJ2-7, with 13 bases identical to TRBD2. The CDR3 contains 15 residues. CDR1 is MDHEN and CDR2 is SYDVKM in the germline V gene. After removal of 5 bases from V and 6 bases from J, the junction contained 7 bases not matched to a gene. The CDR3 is CASSQRLAGGPEQYF. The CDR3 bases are TGTGCCAGCAGTCAGCGACTAGCGGGGGGACCCGAGCAGTACTTC. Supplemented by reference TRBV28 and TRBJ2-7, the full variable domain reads DVKVTQSSRYLVKRTGEKVFLECVQDMDHENMFWYRQDPGLGLRLIYFSYDVKMKEKGDIPEGYSVSREKKERFSLILESASTNQTSMYLCASSQRLAGGPEQYFGPGTRLTVT.

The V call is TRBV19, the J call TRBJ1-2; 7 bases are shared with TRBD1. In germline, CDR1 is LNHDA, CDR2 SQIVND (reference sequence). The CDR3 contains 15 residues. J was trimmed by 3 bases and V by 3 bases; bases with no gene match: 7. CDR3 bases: TGTGCCAGTAGTATCCAAGGGGGCGAGGACTATGGCTACACCTTC. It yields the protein CASSIQGGEDYGYTF.

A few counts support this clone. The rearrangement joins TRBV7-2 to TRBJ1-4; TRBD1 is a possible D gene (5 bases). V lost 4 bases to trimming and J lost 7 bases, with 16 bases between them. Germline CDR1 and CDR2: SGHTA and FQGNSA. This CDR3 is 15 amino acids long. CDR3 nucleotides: TGTGCCAGCAGCTCTAGTGGTAGGGGTGGTGAAAAACTGTTTTTT. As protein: CASSSSGRGGEKLFF.

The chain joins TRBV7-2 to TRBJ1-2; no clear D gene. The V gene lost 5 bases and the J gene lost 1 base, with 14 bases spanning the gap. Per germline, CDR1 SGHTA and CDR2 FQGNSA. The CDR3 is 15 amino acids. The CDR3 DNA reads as TGTGCCAGCAGCCACAGACACAACAATAACTATGGCTACACCTTC. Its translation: CASSHRHNNNYGYTF.

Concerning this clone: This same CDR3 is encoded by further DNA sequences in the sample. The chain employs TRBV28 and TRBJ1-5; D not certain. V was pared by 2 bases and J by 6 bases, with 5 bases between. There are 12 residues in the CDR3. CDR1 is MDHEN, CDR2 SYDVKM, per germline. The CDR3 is CASSLRGQPQHF. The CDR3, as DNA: TGTGCCAGCAGTTTACGAGGTCAGCCCCAGCATTTT.

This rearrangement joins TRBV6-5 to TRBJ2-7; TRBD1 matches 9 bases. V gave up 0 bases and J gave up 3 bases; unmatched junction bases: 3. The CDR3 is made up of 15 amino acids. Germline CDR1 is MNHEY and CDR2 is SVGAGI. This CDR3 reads CASSYSDRGGYEQYF. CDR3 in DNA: TGTGCCAGCAGTTACTCGGACAGGGGTGGCTACGAGCAGTACTTC.

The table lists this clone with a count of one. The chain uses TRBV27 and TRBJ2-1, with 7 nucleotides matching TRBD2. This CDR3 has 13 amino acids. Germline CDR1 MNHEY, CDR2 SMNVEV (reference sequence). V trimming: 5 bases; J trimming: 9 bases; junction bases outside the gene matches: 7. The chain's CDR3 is CASSGRGWGEQFF. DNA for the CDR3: TGTGCCAGCAGTGGGAGGGGATGGGGTGAGCAGTTCTTC.

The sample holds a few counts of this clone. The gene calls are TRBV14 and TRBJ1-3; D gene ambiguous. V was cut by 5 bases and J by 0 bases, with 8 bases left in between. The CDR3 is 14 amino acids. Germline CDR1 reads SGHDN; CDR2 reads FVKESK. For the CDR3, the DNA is TGTGCCAGCAGCTCGGTTCTCTCTGGAAACACCATATATTTT. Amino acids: CASSSVLSGNTIYF.

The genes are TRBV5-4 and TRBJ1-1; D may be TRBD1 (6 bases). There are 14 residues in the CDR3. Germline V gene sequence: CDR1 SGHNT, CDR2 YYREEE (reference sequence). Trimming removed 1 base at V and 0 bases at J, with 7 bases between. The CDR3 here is CASSLRQVNTEAFF. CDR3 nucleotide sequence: TGTGCCAGCAGCTTGAGACAGGTGAACACTGAAGCTTTCTTT. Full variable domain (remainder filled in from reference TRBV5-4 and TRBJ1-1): ETGVTQSPTHLIKTRGQQVTLRCSSQSGHNTVSWYQQALGQGPQFIFQYYREEENGRGNFPPRFSGLQFPNYSSELNVNALELDDSALYLCASSLRQVNTEAFFGQGTRLTVV.

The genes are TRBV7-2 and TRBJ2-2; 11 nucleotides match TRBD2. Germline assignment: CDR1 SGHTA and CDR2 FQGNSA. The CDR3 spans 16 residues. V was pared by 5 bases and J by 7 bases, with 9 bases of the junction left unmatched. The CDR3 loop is CASSPSGGRWGGELFF. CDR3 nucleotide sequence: TGTGCCAGCAGCCCTAGCGGGGGGCGGTGGGGCGGGGAGCTGTTTTTT. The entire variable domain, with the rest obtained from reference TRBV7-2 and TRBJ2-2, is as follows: GAGVSQSPSNKVTEKGKDVELRCDPISGHTALYWYRQSLGQGLEFLIYFQGNSAPDKSGLPSDRFSAERTGGSVSTLTIQRTQQEDSAVYLCASSPSGGRWGGELFFGEGSRLTVL.

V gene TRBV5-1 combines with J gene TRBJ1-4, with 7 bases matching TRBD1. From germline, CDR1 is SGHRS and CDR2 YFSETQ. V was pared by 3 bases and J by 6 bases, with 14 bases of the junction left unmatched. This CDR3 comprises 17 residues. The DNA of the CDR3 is TGCGCCAGCAGCTCCCGCGGAACTACAGGGGCCCATGAAAAACTGTTTTTT. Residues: CASSSRGTTGAHEKLFF.